One sample yielded the 8 T cell receptor beta chains listed below, sequenced in a study of blood T cell repertoires in COVID-19. Generated by immunoSEQ multiplex PCR, the TCRdb table keeps only in-frame clones and is missing some. The data hold roughly 15,000 clones, with 85% to 90% observed a single time. The sample consisted of peripheral blood. The receptors were gathered from a woman older than 75 with COVID-19, enrolled during active disease.

The chain uses TRBV7-9 and TRBJ1-6; the D is unclear. The germline V gene encodes CDR1 SEHNR and CDR2 FQNEAQ (reference sequence). V shed 1 base and J shed 7 bases, with 8 bases lying between them. There are 14 residues in the CDR3. The CDR3 sequence: CASSLEVENSPLHF. CDR3 DNA sequence: TGTGCCAGCAGCTTAGAAGTGGAGAATTCACCCCTCCACTTT.

This clone has only one observation. The rearrangement uses TRBV7-2 and TRBJ2-4, with D perhaps matching TRBD1 (6 bases). CDR3 length: 14 amino acids. V lost 6 bases and J lost 7, with 16 bases in between. Per germline, CDR1 SGHTA and CDR2 FQGNSA. The CDR3 spells CASSSSQGLNIQYF. The CDR3 bases are TGTGCCAGCAGTTCCTCCCAGGGGCTGAACATTCAGTACTTC.

This chain joins TRBV6-5 and TRBJ2-7; D may be TRBD1 (6 bases). This CDR3 is built from 15 residues. Trimming stripped 5 bases from V and 2 bases from J, with 16 bases between. The germline gives CDR1 MNHEY, CDR2 SVGAGI. CDR3 in DNA: TGTGCCAGCAGTCCCCATAACAGGGTACCCTACGAGCAGTACTTC. It encodes CASSPHNRVPYEQYF.

The chain uses TRBV2 and TRBJ2-1; D perhaps matches TRBD1 (5 bases). V lost 8 bases and J lost 8, with 16 bases in between. Germline CDR1 and CDR2: SNHLY and FYNNEI. CDR3 size: 13 residues. CDR3: CASQGSDGDEQFF. The CDR3 DNA is TGTGCCAGCCAGGGCAGCGATGGGGATGAGCAGTTCTTC.

The chain combines TRBV6-6 with TRBJ2-7; D ambiguous. Trimming pared 5 bases from V and 6 bases from J, leaving 14 bases between. This CDR3 has 13 amino acids. CDR1 and CDR2 from the germline V gene are MNHNY and SVGAGI (reference sequence). The CDR3 region is CASSTALYLEQYF. DNA of the CDR3: TGTGCCAGCAGTACTGCCCTGTACCTCGAGCAGTACTTC.

This chain links TRBV15 with TRBJ1-5; D call uncertain. The germline V and J ends were trimmed by 0 bases and 6 bases, with 6 bases remaining between them. CDR3 length: 13 amino acids. CDR1 is LNHNV and CDR2 is YYDKDF in the germline V gene (reference sequence). The CDR3 nucleotides read TGTGCCACCAGCAGAGATCTTCTTCAGCCCCAGCATTTT. Residues: CATSRDLLQPQHF.

The rearrangement links TRBV10-3 to TRBJ1-1; 7 positions match TRBD1. This CDR3 is built from 14 residues. V dropped 3 bases and J dropped 0; count of bases not matched to a gene: 1. Germline-derived CDR1 and CDR2 are ENHRY and SYGVKD. The CDR3 loop is CAISEGTVNTEAFF. Here the CDR3 DNA reads TGTGCCATCAGTGAAGGGACAGTGAACACTGAAGCTTTCTTT.

The chain carries TRBV2 and TRBJ1-1; TRBD1 might be the D (6 bases). The CDR3 extends over 15 amino acids. Germline V CDR1 and CDR2: SNHLY, FYNNEI. Between the trimmed V and J ends, which lost 6 bases and 4 bases, there was a span of 18 bases. The CDR3 DNA is TGTGCCAGCAGACCCCACACAGGGCGCGGCACTGAAGCTTTCTTT. Protein sequence: CASRPHTGRGTEAFF. The complete variable domain, with remaining parts taken from reference TRBV2 and TRBJ1-1, reads EPEVTQTPSHQVTQMGQEVILRCVPISNHLYFYWYRQILGQKVEFLVSFYNNEISEKSEIFDDQFSVERPDGSNFTLKIRSTKLEDSAMYFCASRPHTGRGTEAFFGQGTRLTVV.